This paragraph covers one TCR beta chain sequence. A far larger clone lies a single base away; this is likely a read error. CDR1 and CDR2 (germline): MNHNY, SVGAGI (reference sequence). The CDR3 is 15 residues long. V shed 6 bases and J 10 bases; nucleotides not matched to a gene: 13. The sample is drawn from a study of low-dose radiotherapy and immunotherapy resistance in tumors. The time point denotes: after trial treatment. The treatment: LDRT plus nivolumab, ipilimumab, low-dose cyclophosphamide and aspirin (RACIN trial). Solid tumors that lacked tumor-infiltrating lymphocytes and were advanced were present in eligible patients. Both TCRalpha and TCRbeta chains were reverse transcribed with V-gene-specific primers. TCRs were put through around 20 PCR cycles of amplification with Phusion. A constant-region primer and the V-primer adapter served as the primer pair. Isolated mRNA was amplified by in vitro transcription. TCRdb re-called the reads with MiXCR, one entry per CDR3 protein. The sample includes some 57,000 distinct CDR3 sequences, about a quarter of them seen just once.

This clonotype was sampled from a male donor with prostate cancer. The source material was PBMCs, sampled after low-dose radiotherapy plus immunotherapy. The V and J genes are TRBV6-6 and TRBJ2-1; 9 positions match TRBD2. CDR3 DNA sequence: TGTGCCAGCAGCCTAGGGGGCGGGAGGGTCGACGAGCAGTTCTTC. This encodes CASSLGGGRVDEQFF.